A selection of T cell receptor beta chains follows, all from one sample in a study of blood T cell repertoires in COVID-19. The method was immunoSEQ multiplex PCR; TCRdb's version includes in-frame clones alone and lacks a portion of them. Counted here are a few hundred thousand clones, about four fifths occurring once; the ten biggest clones make up more than 15%. The sequenced material came from peripheral blood. The receptors come from a person aged 70 to 85 with COVID-19, enrolled during active disease. The conserved cysteine and the conserved F or W are not part of the CDR3 here. The order of the fields is D gene, V gene, CDR3 protein. The D gene is left open where the match is weak.

d_gene: .
v_gene: TRBV2
CDR3aa: ASSADNSNTGELF

d_gene: .
v_gene: TRBV21-1
CDR3aa: ASSDRDSKRDTEAF

d_gene: TRBD1
v_gene: TRBV11-2
CDR3aa: ASSLGTGGEQY

d_gene: .
v_gene: TRBV9
CDR3aa: ASSLPGQPNTEAF

d_gene: .
v_gene: TRBV5-1
CDR3aa: ASSLAGRLGNTIY

d_gene: TRBD1
v_gene: TRBV5-1
CDR3aa: ASSLGFTTGGYEQY

d_gene: TRBD2
v_gene: TRBV11-3
CDR3aa: ASSQNMGGSQY

d_gene: TRBD2
v_gene: TRBV30
CDR3aa: AWSGRVEQF

d_gene: .
v_gene: TRBV19
CDR3aa: ASSARARSYNEQF

d_gene: TRBD1
v_gene: TRBV19
CDR3aa: ASSRGQTNTGELF

d_gene: .
v_gene: TRBV28
CDR3aa: ASSPHLGQSNQPQH

d_gene: .
v_gene: TRBV28
CDR3aa: ASVSVQGTYT

d_gene: .
v_gene: TRBV5-1
CDR3aa: ASSIVGGEQF

d_gene: .
v_gene: TRBV12-3/TRBV12-4
CDR3aa: ASSLGQAYGYT

d_gene: TRBD1
v_gene: TRBV6-2/TRBV6-3
CDR3aa: ASSYLRDRAARGYT

d_gene: .
v_gene: TRBV5-1
CDR3aa: ASSFSNTEAF

d_gene: .
v_gene: TRBV28
CDR3aa: ASSLPRGQGPLH

d_gene: TRBD1
v_gene: TRBV5-4
CDR3aa: ASSVGTGVLTGELF

d_gene: .
v_gene: TRBV5-1
CDR3aa: ASTLNRPSRVLAKNIQY

d_gene: .
v_gene: TRBV6-5
CDR3aa: ASWLGLGQPQH

d_gene: TRBD1
v_gene: TRBV7-9
CDR3aa: ASSLQGASGYT

d_gene: TRBD1
v_gene: TRBV19
CDR3aa: ASSSGQGGHSNQPQH

d_gene: .
v_gene: TRBV13
CDR3aa: ASSAGGGGDNQETQY

d_gene: .
v_gene: TRBV18
CDR3aa: ASSVLPPVSGNTIY

d_gene: TRBD1
v_gene: TRBV5-1
CDR3aa: ASSSGTGLKTGELF

d_gene: TRBD2
v_gene: TRBV19
CDR3aa: ASSRKTGLAGAYNEQF

d_gene: .
v_gene: TRBV4-3
CDR3aa: ASSQGTRTYGYT

d_gene: .
v_gene: TRBV2
CDR3aa: ASSEKGRGGTREKLF

d_gene: .
v_gene: TRBV2
CDR3aa: ASSRGGGHAWGANVLT

d_gene: TRBD2
v_gene: TRBV7-2
CDR3aa: ASSLWSGRGLWFGELF

d_gene: .
v_gene: TRBV23-1
CDR3aa: ASSCCPVYEQY

d_gene: TRBD1
v_gene: TRBV5-5
CDR3aa: ASSTRVGLGTGYEQY

d_gene: TRBD2
v_gene: TRBV15
CDR3aa: ATSRGASGYNEQF

d_gene: TRBD1
v_gene: TRBV3-1/TRBV3-2
CDR3aa: ASSPRTGNTGELF

d_gene: .
v_gene: TRBV25-1
CDR3aa: ASRRGSGANVLT

d_gene: TRBD1
v_gene: TRBV7-2
CDR3aa: ASSLAGRGQGHWAEKLF

d_gene: TRBD2
v_gene: TRBV20-1
CDR3aa: SASLPGTRLNNEQF

d_gene: TRBD1
v_gene: TRBV2
CDR3aa: ASVSSSKGRQGLLGRQF

d_gene: TRBD2
v_gene: TRBV7-9
CDR3aa: ASSADYPTSGAYNEQF

d_gene: .
v_gene: TRBV5-4
CDR3aa: AGSTGLSYEQY

d_gene: .
v_gene: TRBV4-1
CDR3aa: ASSSYSNQPQH

d_gene: TRBD2
v_gene: TRBV7-9
CDR3aa: ASSLGVSGASTDTQY